This T cell receptor beta chain was sequenced for a study of identifying expanded T cells in peripheral blood. Only in-frame clones appear in the TCRdb table, and some are missing; sequencing was by immunoSEQ multiplex PCR. The top ten clones hold approximately 3% of a sample with 120,000 or so clones, around 84% of them seen once. There are 12 residues in the CDR3. V lost 3 bases and J lost 2, with 6 bases in between. Germline CDR1 reads SGHDT; CDR2 reads YYEEEE. The sample taken for sequencing was blood. J is TRBJ2-7 and V is TRBV5-6; no firm D call. The source is a person aged 18 to 75 in good health. CDR3 region: CASSSDPYEQYF. The DNA of the CDR3 is TGTGCCAGCAGCTCTGACCCCTACGAGCAGTACTTC.